This TCR beta chain originates from a study of T-cell reconstitution after alpha-beta-depleted transplantation in children. Study outcomes and limitations: Newly generated T cells supplied most T-cell counts and diversity one year post-transplant. Several patients had high TCRbeta diversity at day 60; it came from surviving recipient T cells and thymic progenitors. Reportedly, alpha-beta T cells present about two months post-transplant originated from several hundred expanded clones of graft origin.

The CDR3 runs to 14 residues. Per germline, CDR1 DFQATT and CDR2 SNEGSKA (reference sequence). TCRbeta library preparation incorporated unique molecular identifiers. TCRdb ran MiXCR on the PCR reads and lists one entry per CDR3 protein. The sample shows 550,000 to 800,000 distinct CDR3 sequences, 13% of them seen only once. Comments on this clonotype: The antigen is unknown. Sequence at one end of the junction differs from germline and may be a read error.

The TCR was taken from a girl under 10 years old with congenital amegakaryocytic thrombocytopenia, due to receive a stem cell transplant. Here the sequenced sample was PBMCs, taken before TCRalphabeta/CD19-depleted stem cell transplant. The chain employs TRBV20-1 and TRBJ2-2, with D perhaps being TRBD1 or TRBD2 (6 bases each). DNA for the CDR3: TGCAGCGGGGGCCACGCCCCGAACTCCGGGGAGCTGTTTTTT. Protein: CSGGHAPNSGELFF.